A single T cell receptor (beta chain) is shown here with its context. These data come from a study of OX40 agonist ivuxolimab in advanced cancers. Study information: Partial responses were achieved by three patients, one with hepatocellular carcinoma and two with cutaneous melanoma.

Germline V gene sequence: CDR1 SNHLY, CDR2 FYNNEI. V was cut by 4 bases and J by 4 bases, with 7 bases left in between. This CDR3 contains 12 residues. The assay was immunoSEQ multiplex PCR, and TCRdb's table has in-frame clones only and misses some. The sample lists tens of thousands of clones; roughly 88% were seen once. This specimen consisted of CD4+ or CD8+ T cells sorted from blood, obtained in a trial of the OX40 agonist ivuxolimab. The chain has TRBV2 and TRBJ1-2; D is perhaps TRBD1 (5 bases). This clonotype was obtained from an adult with an advanced solid tumor such as melanoma, head and neck, liver or kidney cancer. This CDR3 reads CASSVTGYGYTF. The CDR3 DNA follows: TGTGCCAGCAGTGTCACAGGCTATGGCTACACCTTC.